A selection of T cell receptor beta chains follows, all from one sample in a study of T cell repertoires in cytomegalovirus infection. A single record per CDR3 protein comes from TCRdb applying MiXCR to the reads. Of about 500,000 distinct CDR3 sequences listed, roughly 34% were seen once; the top ten hold 15% to 20%. No cognate antigen is known for these TCRs. The specimen was cultured PBMCs, collected from culture after CMV antigen stimulation. The receptors were sampled from a human donor in good health (CMV status not recorded). Some clones in this sample may be carry-over from other donors' samples. CDR3s leave out the opening cysteine and the closing phenylalanine or tryptophan. The D gene is left open where the match is weak.

cdr3_aa j_call d_call v_call
ASSSRGTGVTGELF TRBJ2-2 TRBD1 TRBV19
ASSLGVAPGPAALSTDTQY TRBJ2-3 . TRBV7-2
ASSLEGPYGYT TRBJ1-2 . TRBV28
ASRSSWGEGTEAF TRBJ1-1 . TRBV12-3/TRBV12-4
ASSLATSGRTRVGDTQY TRBJ2-3 TRBD2 TRBV7-2
AWSVPGTGGLQY TRBJ2-7 TRBD1 TRBV30
ASSGFRDMLYNEQF TRBJ2-1 . TRBV2
ASSIPSFWDTNTGELF TRBJ2-2 . TRBV19
ASSEGLEEQF TRBJ2-1 . TRBV2
ASSQDRVSYNSPLH TRBJ1-6 . TRBV4-1
ATSDDRGSTDTQY TRBJ2-3 TRBD1 TRBV24-1